This TCR beta chain was retrieved from a study of early T cells in non-severe SARS-CoV-2 infection. Germline V gene sequence: CDR1 MGHRA, CDR2 YSYEKL. With 3 bases removed from V and 2 bases from J, the gap between germline ends came to 9 bases. This CDR3 has 14 residues. This clonotype came up many times. cDNA molecules, individually, were tagged with unique molecular identifiers. TCRdb ran MiXCR on the 5' RACE reads and lists one entry per CDR3 protein. The sample yields just under 65,000 distinct CDR3 sequences, roughly 9% seen once. Sequences were derived from whole blood, sampled at baseline. The TCR sequence derives from an adult who was a healthcare worker with PCR-confirmed SARS-CoV-2 infection or an uninfected control (not recorded which). J is TRBJ2-3 and V is TRBV4-1, with D maybe TRBD2 (5 bases). In DNA form, the CDR3 reads TGCGCCAGCAGCCATCGGACTGACACAGATACGCAGTATTTT. Translating it yields CASSHRTDTDTQYF.